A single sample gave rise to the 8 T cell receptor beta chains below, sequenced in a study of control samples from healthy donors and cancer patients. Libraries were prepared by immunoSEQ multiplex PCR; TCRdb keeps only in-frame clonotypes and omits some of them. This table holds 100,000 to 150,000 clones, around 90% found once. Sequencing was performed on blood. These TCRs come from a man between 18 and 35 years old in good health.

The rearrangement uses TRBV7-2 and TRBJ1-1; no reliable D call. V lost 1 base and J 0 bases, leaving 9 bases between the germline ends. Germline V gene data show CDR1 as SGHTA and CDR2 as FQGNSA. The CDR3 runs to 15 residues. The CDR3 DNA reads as TGTGCCAGCAGCTTAGGTATCAGGCTGAACACTGAAGCTTTCTTT. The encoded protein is CASSLGIRLNTEAFF.

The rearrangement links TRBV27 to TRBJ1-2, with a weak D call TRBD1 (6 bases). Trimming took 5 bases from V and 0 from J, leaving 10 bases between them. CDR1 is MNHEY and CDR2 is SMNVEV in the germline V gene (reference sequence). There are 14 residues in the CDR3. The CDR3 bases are TGTGCCAGCAGTCCGACAGGCACTAACTATGGCTACACCTTC. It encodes CASSPTGTNYGYTF.

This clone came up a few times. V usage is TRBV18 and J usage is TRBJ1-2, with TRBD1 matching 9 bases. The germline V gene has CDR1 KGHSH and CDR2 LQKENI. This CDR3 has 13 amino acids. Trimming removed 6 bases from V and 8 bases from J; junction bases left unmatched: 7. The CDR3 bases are TGTGCCAGCTCCCTGGGACAGGGTAACGGCTACACCTTC. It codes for CASSLGQGNGYTF.

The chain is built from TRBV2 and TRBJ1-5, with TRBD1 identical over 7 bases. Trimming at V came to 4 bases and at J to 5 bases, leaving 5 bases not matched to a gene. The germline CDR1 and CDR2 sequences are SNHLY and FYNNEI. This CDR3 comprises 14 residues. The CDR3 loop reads CASSAGTVYQPQHF. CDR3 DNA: TGTGCCAGCAGTGCAGGGACAGTATATCAGCCCCAGCATTTT.

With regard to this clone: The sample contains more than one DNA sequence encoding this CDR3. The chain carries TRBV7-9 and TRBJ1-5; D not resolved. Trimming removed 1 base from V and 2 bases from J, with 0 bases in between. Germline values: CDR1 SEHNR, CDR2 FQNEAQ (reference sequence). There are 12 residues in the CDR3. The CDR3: CASSLGNQPQHF. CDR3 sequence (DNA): TGTGCCAGCAGCTTAGGCAATCAGCCCCAGCATTTT.

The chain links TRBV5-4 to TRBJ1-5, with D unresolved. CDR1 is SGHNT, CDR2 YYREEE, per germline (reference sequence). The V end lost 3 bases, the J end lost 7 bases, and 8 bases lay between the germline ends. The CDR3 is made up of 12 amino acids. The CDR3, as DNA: TGTGCCAGCAGCTATCTAGGGCAGCCCCAGCATTTT. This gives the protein CASSYLGQPQHF.

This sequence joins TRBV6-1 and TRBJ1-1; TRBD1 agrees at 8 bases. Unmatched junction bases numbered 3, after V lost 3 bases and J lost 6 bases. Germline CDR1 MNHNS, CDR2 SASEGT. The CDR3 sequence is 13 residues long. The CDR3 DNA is TGTGCCAGCAGTGAGGACAGGGTTTCTGAAGCTTTCTTT. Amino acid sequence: CASSEDRVSEAFF.

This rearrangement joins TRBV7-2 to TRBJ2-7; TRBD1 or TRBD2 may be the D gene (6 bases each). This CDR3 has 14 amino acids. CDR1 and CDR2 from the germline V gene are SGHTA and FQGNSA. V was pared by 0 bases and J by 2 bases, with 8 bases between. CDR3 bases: TGTGCCAGCAGCTTAGCCCGGGGGCCCTACGAGCAGTACTTC. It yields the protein CASSLARGPYEQYF.